The next 20 T cell receptor beta chains were all read from a single sample in a study of cytomegalovirus exposure and HLA in healthy donors. PCR primers comprised 60 Vbeta and 13 Jbeta primers. Profiling relied on immunoSEQ multiplex PCR, and the TCRdb table lists in-frame clones only, not all of them. This sample carries around 150,000 clones, 77% of them seen once, and the ten largest clones take 3.7%. Sequencing was performed on PBMCs. The source of these receptors is a man aged 25 to 40 in good health and CMV-seropositive.

The chain combines TRBV5-6 with TRBJ2-3; no clear D. Trimming took off 2 bases at V and 0 bases at J, with 7 bases between the two ends. Germline values: CDR1 SGHDT, CDR2 YYEEEE. The CDR3 length is 14 residues. The CDR3 region has the DNA TGTGCCAGCAGCTTTGGCTCTAGCACAGATACGCAGTATTTT. Its protein product is CASSFGSSTDTQYF.

This clone was counted once. The V call is TRBV7-2, the J call TRBJ1-4; no clear D. Trimming cost V 4 bases and J 2 bases, with 5 bases left between them. Germline CDR1 and CDR2: SGHTA and FQGNSA. This CDR3 contains 13 residues. For the CDR3, the DNA is TGTGCCAGCAGCTGGGAGACTAATGAAAAACTGTTTTTT. Translated, it gives CASSWETNEKLFF. Filled out from reference TRBV7-2 and TRBJ1-4, the complete variable domain reads GAGVSQSPSNKVTEKGKDVELRCDPISGHTALYWYRQSLGQGLEFLIYFQGNSAPDKSGLPSDRFSAERTGGSVSTLTIQRTQQEDSAVYLCASSWETNEKLFFGSGTQLSVL.

The V call is TRBV29-1, the J call TRBJ2-5, with 7 bases lining up with TRBD2. This CDR3 has 16 amino acids. V lost 0 bases to trimming and J lost 3 bases; unmatched junction nucleotides: 10. Germline CDR1 reads SQVTM; CDR2 reads ANQGSEA. The CDR3 protein is CSVEDPEQAGEETQYF. The CDR3 nucleotides read TGCAGCGTTGAAGATCCCGAACAGGCGGGAGAAGAGACCCAGTACTTC.

This clone was counted only a few times. The rearrangement joins TRBV7-5 to TRBJ2-7; the table's D call, TRBD1, was not checked against the DNA. TRBV7-5 is given as a pseudogene. This CDR3 spans 16 amino acids. DNA for the CDR3: TGTGTCAGAAGCGCAATTAGGGGACAGATGGACTACGAGCAGTACTTC. Translating it yields CVRSAIRGQMDYEQYF.

Points on this clone: The junction departs from germline at one end; a sequencing error may be responsible. The chain carries TRBV10-3 and TRBJ1-1; 10 bases align to TRBD1. The CDR3 extends over 14 amino acids. The germline V gene encodes CDR1 ENHRY and CDR2 SYGVKD. CDR3 loop: CATETGGMNTEAFF. As DNA, the CDR3 is TGTGCCACGGAGACAGGGGGCATGAATACTGAAGCTTTCTTT.

This chain joins TRBV7-9 and TRBJ1-4; TRBD1 matches 7 bases. This CDR3 is 15 amino acids long. The germline CDR1 and CDR2 sequences are SEHNR and FQNEAQ (reference sequence). Trimming removed 5 bases from V and 7 bases from J; junction bases left unmatched: 10. CDR3 loop: CASSNHRDSLEKLFF. The CDR3 region has the DNA TGTGCCAGCAGCAACCATCGGGACAGTCTTGAAAAACTGTTTTTT. Variable domain in full (rest from reference TRBV7-9 and TRBJ1-4): DTGVSQNPRHKITKRGQNVTFRCDPISEHNRLYWYRQTLGQGPEFLTYFQNEAQLEKSRLLSDRFSAERPKGSFSTLEIQRTEQGDSAMYLCASSNHRDSLEKLFFGSGTQLSVL.

V is TRBV11-2 and J is TRBJ2-7; tentatively, D is TRBD2 (6 bases). V gave up 5 bases and J gave up 2 bases, with 16 bases separating them. CDR3 size: 15 residues. Germline-derived CDR1 and CDR2 are SGHAT and FQNNGV. The DNA for the CDR3 is TGTGCCAGCAGCCAGATGGGAGGAGCGCCCTACGAGCAGTACTTC. The encoded protein is CASSQMGGAPYEQYF.

The genes are TRBV28 and TRBJ1-5; D is ambiguous. Trimming stripped 8 bases from V and 0 bases from J, with 8 bases between. Germline CDR1 and CDR2: MDHEN and SYDVKM. CDR3 length: 13 amino acids. CDR3 protein: CASRTASNQPQHF. The CDR3 DNA follows: TGTGCCAGCCGAACAGCTAGCAATCAGCCCCAGCATTTT.

The chain combines TRBV11-3 with TRBJ1-1; 7 bases are shared with TRBD1. The J segment lost 5 bases and the V segment lost 3 bases, leaving 3 bases of the junction unmatched. The CDR3 extends over 13 amino acids. Germline V lookup: CDR1 SGHNT, CDR2 YENEEA. CDR3 in DNA: TGTGCCAGCAGCTTGACAGGGTTAACTGAAGCTTTCTTT. This encodes CASSLTGLTEAFF.

This clone was seen just once. The chain links TRBV6-6 to TRBJ2-7, with TRBD2 matching 10 bases. After removal of 2 bases from V and 5 bases from J, the junction contained 3 bases not matched to a gene. The CDR3 is 14 residues long. Germline values: CDR1 MNHNY, CDR2 SVGAGI (reference sequence). The CDR3 DNA sequence: TGTGCCAGCAGTTACCTAGCGGGGGAGGACGAGCAGTACTTC. Translated, it gives CASSYLAGEDEQYF.

The chain recombines TRBV27 with TRBJ2-7, with D maybe TRBD1 (6 bases). In germline, CDR1 is MNHEY, CDR2 SMNVEV (reference sequence). Deletions cut 0 bases from V and 6 bases from J, with 15 bases between. The CDR3 is 15 residues long. In nucleotides, the CDR3 is TGTGCCAGCAGTTTATCTGCGACAGGAGGTGTCGAGCAGTACTTC. It is translated as CASSLSATGGVEQYF.

This clone was observed a handful of times. The V gene is TRBV27, the J gene TRBJ1-1, with TRBD1 matching 7 bases. The CDR3 has 15 residues. The V gene's germline CDR1 is MNHEY and CDR2 SMNVEV (reference sequence). The V segment lost 3 bases and the J segment 0 bases; nucleotides outside the gene matches: 4. DNA for the CDR3: TGTGCCAGCAGTTTCGAACAGGGGTTGAACACTGAAGCTTTCTTT. As protein: CASSFEQGLNTEAFF.

The rearrangement uses TRBV7-7 and TRBJ2-6, with D maybe TRBD2 (6 bases). The CDR3 runs to 17 residues. Germline V gene sequence: CDR1 SSHAT, CDR2 FNYEAQ (reference sequence). V lost 1 base and J 0 bases, leaving 10 bases between the germline ends. The CDR3 DNA sequence: TGTGCCAGCAGCTTAGGGTTCGGGAGCTCTGGGGCCAACGTCCTGACTTTC. Encoded protein: CASSLGFGSSGANVLTF. The full variable domain, in which reference TRBV7-7 and TRBJ2-6 provide the parts outside the CDR3, is GAGVSQSPRYKVTKRGQDVTLRCDPISSHATLYWYQQALGQGPEFLTYFNYEAQPDKSGLPSDRFSAERPEGSISTLTIQRTEQRDSAMYRCASSLGFGSSGANVLTFGAGSRLTVL.

The rearrangement joins TRBV4-1 to TRBJ2-7, with 7 bases lining up with TRBD1. Germline CDR1 reads MGHRA; CDR2 reads YSYEKL. This CDR3 has 14 amino acids. J was trimmed by 2 bases and V by 0 bases; bases with no gene match: 1. The CDR3 DNA is TGCGCCAGCAGCCAAGATACAGGGGCCTACGAGCAGTACTTC. Translation gives CASSQDTGAYEQYF.

This clone was observed a few times. The CDR3 loop is CASSTARDSSYEQYF. The CDR3 bases are TGTGCCAGCAGCACCGCTAGGGACAGCTCCTACGAGCAGTACTTC. The V call is TRBV21-1, the J call TRBJ2-7; TRBD1, the D gene given by the table, was not confirmed from the DNA. TRBV21-1 is tagged as a pseudogene. The CDR3 runs to 15 residues.

The chain links TRBV2 to TRBJ1-2, with a tentative D call TRBD1 (5 bases). Germline values: CDR1 SNHLY, CDR2 FYNNEI. Between the trimmed V and J ends, which lost 2 bases and 2 bases, there was a span of 12 bases. This CDR3 region has 15 residues. CDR3 nucleotide sequence: TGTGCCAGCAGTGAATCTGGTCGGGGGAACTATGGCTACACCTTC. It yields the protein CASSESGRGNYGYTF.

CDR3 residues: CASSANQETQYF. The CDR3 DNA sequence: TGCGCCAGCAGTGCCAACCAAGAGACCCAGTACTTC. This chain uses TRBV10-2 with TRBJ2-5; unclear D gene. CDR1 WSHSY and CDR2 SAAADI come from the germline V gene. The CDR3 extends over 12 amino acids. V was trimmed by 4 bases and J by 0 bases, leaving 3 bases between them.

This chain uses TRBV6-5 with TRBJ2-2, with D perhaps TRBD2 (5 bases). V dropped 6 bases and J dropped 4 bases, with 9 bases sitting between them. Germline-derived CDR1 and CDR2 are MNHEY and SVGAGI. The CDR3 is 13 amino acids. The CDR3 DNA sequence: TGTGCCAGCAGCCCCGGAGGCACCGGGGAGCTGTTTTTT. Amino acid sequence: CASSPGGTGELFF.

V usage is TRBV6-5 and J usage is TRBJ1-2, with a weak D call TRBD1 (6 bases). The CDR3 length is 14 residues. CDR1 is MNHEY, CDR2 SVGAGI, per germline. V was cut by 2 bases and J by 5 bases, with 12 bases left in between. The CDR3, as DNA: TGTGCCAGCAGTTACGAGTCAGGGGCTTATGGCTACACCTTC. It yields the protein CASSYESGAYGYTF.

The V and J genes are TRBV15 and TRBJ2-7; 7 bases line up with TRBD1. Germline V lookup: CDR1 LNHNV, CDR2 YYDKDF (reference sequence). Trimming at V came to 0 bases and at J to 1 base, leaving 6 bases not matched to a gene. This CDR3 comprises 16 residues. The CDR3 nucleotides read TGTGCCACCAGCAGAGATATGATGGGACAGTCCTACGAGCAGTACTTC. This encodes CATSRDMMGQSYEQYF.